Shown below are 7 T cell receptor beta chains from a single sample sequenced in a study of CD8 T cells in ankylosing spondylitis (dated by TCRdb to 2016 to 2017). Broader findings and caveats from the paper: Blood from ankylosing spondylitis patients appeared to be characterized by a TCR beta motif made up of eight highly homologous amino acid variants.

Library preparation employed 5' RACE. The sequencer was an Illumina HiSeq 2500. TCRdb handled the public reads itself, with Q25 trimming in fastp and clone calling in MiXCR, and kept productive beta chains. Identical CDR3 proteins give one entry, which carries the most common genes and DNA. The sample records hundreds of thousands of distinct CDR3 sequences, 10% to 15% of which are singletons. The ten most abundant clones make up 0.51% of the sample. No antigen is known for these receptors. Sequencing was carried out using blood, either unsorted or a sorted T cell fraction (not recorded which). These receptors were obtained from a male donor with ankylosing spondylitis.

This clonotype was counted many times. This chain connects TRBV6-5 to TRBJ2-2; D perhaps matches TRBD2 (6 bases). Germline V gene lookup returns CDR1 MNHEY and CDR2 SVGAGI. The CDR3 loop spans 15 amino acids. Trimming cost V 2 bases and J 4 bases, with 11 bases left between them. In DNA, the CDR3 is TGTGCCAGCAGTTACAGGGGACTTCGCACCGGGGAGCTGTTTTTT. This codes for CASSYRGLRTGELFF.

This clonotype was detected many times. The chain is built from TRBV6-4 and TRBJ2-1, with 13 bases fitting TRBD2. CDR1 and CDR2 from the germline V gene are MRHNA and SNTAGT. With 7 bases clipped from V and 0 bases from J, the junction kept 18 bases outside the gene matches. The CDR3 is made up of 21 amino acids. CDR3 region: CASMTRYLGLAGRSSYNEQFF. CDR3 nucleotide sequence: TGTGCCAGCATGACCCGCTACCTGGGACTAGCGGGGCGAAGCTCCTACAATGAGCAGTTCTTC.

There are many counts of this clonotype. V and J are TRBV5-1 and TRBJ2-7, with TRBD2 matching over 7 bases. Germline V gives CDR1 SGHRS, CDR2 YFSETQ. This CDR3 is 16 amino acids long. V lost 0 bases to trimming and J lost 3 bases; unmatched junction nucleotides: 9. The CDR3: CASSLVPLAENYEQYF. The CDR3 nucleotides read TGCGCCAGCAGCTTGGTACCTCTAGCGGAGAACTACGAGCAGTACTTC.

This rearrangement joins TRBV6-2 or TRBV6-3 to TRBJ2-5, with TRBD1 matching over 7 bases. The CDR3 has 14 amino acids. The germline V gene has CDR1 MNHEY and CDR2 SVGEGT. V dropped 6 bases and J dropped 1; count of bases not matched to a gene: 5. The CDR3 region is CASSPEGAQETQYF. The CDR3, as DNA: TGTGCCAGCAGCCCTGAGGGGGCCCAAGAGACCCAGTACTTC.

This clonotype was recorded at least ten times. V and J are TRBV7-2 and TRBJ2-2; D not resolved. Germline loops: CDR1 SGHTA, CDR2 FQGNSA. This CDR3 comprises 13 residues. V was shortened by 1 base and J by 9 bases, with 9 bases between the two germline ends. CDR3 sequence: CASSLGVARELFF. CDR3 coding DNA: TGTGCCAGCAGCTTAGGTGTAGCCCGGGAGCTGTTTTTT.

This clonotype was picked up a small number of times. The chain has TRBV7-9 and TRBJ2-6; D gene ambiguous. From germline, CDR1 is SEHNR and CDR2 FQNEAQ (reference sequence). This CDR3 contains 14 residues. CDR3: CASRLNSGANVLTF. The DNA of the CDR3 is TGTGCTTCAAGGCTGAACTCTGGGGCCAACGTCCTGACTTTC.

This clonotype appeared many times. The CDR3 is CSSYGRERYTDTQYF. Here the CDR3 DNA reads TGCAGTTCCTACGGGAGGGAGAGGTACACAGATACGCAGTATTTT. The V and J genes are TRBV20-1 and TRBJ2-3, with 8 bases identical to TRBD2. The CDR3 loop spans 15 amino acids. The V gene's germline CDR1 is DFQATT and CDR2 SNEGSKA (reference sequence). V gave up 8 bases and J gave up 2 bases; unmatched junction bases: 12.